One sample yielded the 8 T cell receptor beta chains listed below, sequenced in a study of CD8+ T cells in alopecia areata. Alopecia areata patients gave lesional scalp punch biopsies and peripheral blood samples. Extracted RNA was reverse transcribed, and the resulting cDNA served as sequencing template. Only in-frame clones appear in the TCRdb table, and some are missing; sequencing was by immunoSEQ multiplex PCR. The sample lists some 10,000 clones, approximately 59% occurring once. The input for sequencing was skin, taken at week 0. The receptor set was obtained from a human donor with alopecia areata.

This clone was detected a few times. CDR3 bases: TGTGCCAGCAGTGCGGGACCCCTCTATGGCTACACCTTC. Protein sequence: CASSAGPLYGYTF. The chain has TRBV6-1 and TRBJ1-2; possibly TRBD1 for D (5 bases). From germline, CDR1 is MNHNS and CDR2 SASEGT. This CDR3 spans 13 amino acids. V lost 4 bases and J lost 4, with 10 bases in between.

The CDR3 protein is CASSEWTTGTEAFF. DNA of the CDR3: TGCGCCAGCAGTGAGTGGACCACGGGCACTGAAGCTTTCTTT. V usage is TRBV10-2 and J usage is TRBJ1-1; D remains ambiguous. CDR3 length: 14 amino acids. V lost 1 base and J lost 4, with 10 bases in between. Per germline, CDR1 WSHSY and CDR2 SAAADI.

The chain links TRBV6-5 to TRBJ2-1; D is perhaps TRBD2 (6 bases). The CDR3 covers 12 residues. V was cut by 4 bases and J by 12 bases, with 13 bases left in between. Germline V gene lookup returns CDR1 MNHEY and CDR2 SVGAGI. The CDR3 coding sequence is TGTGCCAGCAGTTCAGACCCCGGGGGGCAGTTCTTC. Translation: CASSSDPGGQFF.

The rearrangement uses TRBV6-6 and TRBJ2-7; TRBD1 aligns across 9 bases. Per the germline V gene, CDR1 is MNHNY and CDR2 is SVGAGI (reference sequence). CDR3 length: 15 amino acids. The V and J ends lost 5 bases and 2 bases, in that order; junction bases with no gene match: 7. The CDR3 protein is CASSLGQGRAYEQYF. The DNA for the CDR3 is TGTGCCAGCAGTCTCGGACAGGGGAGGGCCTACGAGCAGTACTTC.

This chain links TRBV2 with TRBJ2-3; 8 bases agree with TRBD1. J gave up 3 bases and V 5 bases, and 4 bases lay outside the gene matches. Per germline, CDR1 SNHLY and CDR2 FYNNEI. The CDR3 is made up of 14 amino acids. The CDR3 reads CASSRTGLTDTQYF. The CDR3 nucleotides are TGTGCCAGCAGTCGGACAGGGCTGACAGATACGCAGTATTTT.

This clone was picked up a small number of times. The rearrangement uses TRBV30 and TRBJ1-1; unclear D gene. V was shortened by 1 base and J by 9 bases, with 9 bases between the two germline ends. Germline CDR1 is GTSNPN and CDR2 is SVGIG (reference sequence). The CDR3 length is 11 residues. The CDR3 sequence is CAWSGSRKAFF. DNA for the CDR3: TGTGCCTGGAGTGGGAGTAGGAAAGCTTTCTTT.

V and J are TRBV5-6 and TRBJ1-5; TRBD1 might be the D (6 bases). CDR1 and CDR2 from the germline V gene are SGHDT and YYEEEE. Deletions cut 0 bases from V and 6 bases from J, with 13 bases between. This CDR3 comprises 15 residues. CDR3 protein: CASSLAAGASQPQHF. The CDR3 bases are TGTGCCAGCAGCTTGGCTGCGGGGGCCAGTCAGCCCCAGCATTTT.

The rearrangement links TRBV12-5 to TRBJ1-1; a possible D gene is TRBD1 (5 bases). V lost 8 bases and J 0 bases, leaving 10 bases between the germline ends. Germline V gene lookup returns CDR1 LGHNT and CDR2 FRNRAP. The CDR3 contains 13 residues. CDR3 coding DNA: TGTGCTAGTACCCAGGACATGAACACTGAAGCTTTCTTT. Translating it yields CASTQDMNTEAFF.